This T cell receptor (beta chain) was obtained from a study of cytomegalovirus exposure and HLA in healthy donors. Details on this clone: Antigen unknown.

The CDR3 sequence is 17 residues long. The germline gives CDR1 SGHTA, CDR2 FQGTGA. V lost 3 bases to trimming and J lost 7 bases; unmatched junction nucleotides: 14. Broader study findings: Most CMV-associated TCR beta chains appeared HLA-restricted in a later analysis. The authors later linked a missense DCLRE1C variant to TCR beta V- and J-gene trimming.

PCR used 60 Vbeta primers and 13 Jbeta primers. The data were produced by immunoSEQ multiplex PCR, yet TCRdb's version contains in-frame clones alone and is incomplete. The sample contains about 140,000 clones, around two thirds of which appear only once. The chain links TRBV7-3 to TRBJ2-1, with 8 bases that match TRBD2. The sample taken for sequencing was PBMCs. This sequence was found in a man younger than 45 in good health and CMV-seropositive. The CDR3 protein is CASSFSPASGSFNEQFF. In DNA form, the CDR3 reads TGTGCCAGCAGCTTCTCCCCCGCGAGCGGGAGTTTTAATGAGCAGTTCTTC.